The rows below give T cell receptor beta chains drawn from one sample of a study of response to subunit inactivated influenza vaccine. TCRdb redid the calling of the RT-PCR reads with MiXCR, one entry per CDR3 protein. The table has about 570,000 distinct CDR3 sequences, about 11% seen once; the top ten hold approximately 9.9%. The same data also went into a second study, on T cells expressing NK-cell markers.

The specimen was PBMCs from blood, collected on the day of vaccination. These receptors all stem from a man aged 50 or older who received an inactivated influenza vaccine. CDR3s include the opening cysteine and the closing phenylalanine or tryptophan. The order of the fields is J gene, clone size, D gene, V gene, CDR3 DNA, CDR3 protein. D genes are given only for firm matches. Size values are once, few and many counts, or a class for expanded clones, and some rows have none.

>TRBJ1-5|many|TRBD1|TRBV18
TGTGCCAGCAGCCGACAGGGAAACCAGCCCCAGCATTTT
CASSRQGNQPQHF
>TRBJ2-3|many|NA|TRBV12-3/TRBV12-4
TGTGCCAGCAGTTTCACGGGAAGTACAGATACGCAGTATTTT
CASSFTGSTDTQYF
>TRBJ2-5|few|TRBD1|TRBV14
TGTGCCAGCAGCTCTCGACAGGGATGGGAGACCCAGTACTTC
CASSSRQGWETQYF
>TRBJ2-3|many|NA|TRBV29-1
TGCAGCGTTTATAAGGACAGTTCAGATACGCAGTATTTT
CSVYKDSSDTQYF
>TRBJ1-2|NA|TRBD1|TRBV25-1
TGTGCCAGCAGCCACGGGACAGGGAACGGTGGCTACACCTTC
CASSHGTGNGGYTF
>TRBJ2-3|many|TRBD1|TRBV29-1
TGCAGCGTAAAAGGGGGACAGGGGGCAAGCACAGATACGCAGTATTTT
CSVKGGQGASTDTQYF
>TRBJ1-5|NA|NA|TRBV7-2
TGTGCCAGCAGCTTAGTGTTTACAGACGATCCCCAGCATTTT
CASSLVFTDDPQHF
>TRBJ2-2|NA|NA|TRBV7-2
TGTGCCAGCAGCTTAGGTTGGGGAGCCGGGGAGCTGTTTTTT
CASSLGWGAGELFF
>TRBJ2-3|few|NA|TRBV6-1
TGTGCCAGCAGCCCTAGTCTCTACACAGATACGCAGTATTTT
CASSPSLYTDTQYF
>TRBJ1-3|few|NA|TRBV5-5
TGTGCCAGCAGCTTGGTGGGGTGGGGAGCCGGAAACACCATATATTTT
CASSLVGWGAGNTIYF
>TRBJ1-2|few|TRBD1|TRBV9
TGTGCCAGCAGCCCCGAGGGACAGGGCTATGGCTACACCTTC
CASSPEGQGYGYTF
>TRBJ2-2|NA|NA|TRBV7-2
TGTGCCAGCAGTCGAGACAGCAAGAACACCGGGGAGCTGTTTTTT
CASSRDSKNTGELFF
>TRBJ2-7|few|NA|TRBV5-5
TGTGCCAGCAGCTCGGGATATCAGGTGATTCGCGAGCAGTACTTC
CASSSGYQVIREQYF
>TRBJ2-3|few|NA|TRBV19
TGTGCCAGTAAAAGGCAGGGAACAGATACGCAGTATTTT
CASKRQGTDTQYF
>TRBJ2-1|NA|NA|TRBV12-3/TRBV12-4
TGTGCCAGCAGTTTGGGCAGGGGGCAGTTCTTC
CASSLGRGQFF
>TRBJ2-3|many|TRBD2|TRBV6-2/TRBV6-3
TGTGCCAGCAGTTACCCGGGGGGGACCACAGATACGCAGTATTTT
CASSYPGGTTDTQYF
>TRBJ2-2|few|NA|TRBV30
TGTGCCTGGAGTGAAGCCACCTCCACCGGGGAGCTGTTTTTT
CAWSEATSTGELFF
>TRBJ1-5|NA|TRBD1|TRBV10-3
TGTGCCATCAGTCTACAGGGGGTCGGGCAGCCCCAGCATTTT
CAISLQGVGQPQHF
>TRBJ1-4|many|TRBD1|TRBV28
TGTGCCAGCAGCGGGGACAGGGAAAAACTGTTTTTT
CASSGDREKLFF
>TRBJ1-5|many|NA|TRBV7-8
TGTGCCAGCAGCATCCAGGGTGTCCGGCCCCAGCATTTT
CASSIQGVRPQHF
>TRBJ2-6|NA|NA|TRBV7-9
TGTGCCAGCAGCCGTAACCAGGGGTATGGGGCCAACGTCCTGACTTTC
CASSRNQGYGANVLTF
>TRBJ2-7|NA|NA|TRBV20-1
TGCAGTGCTAGAGACCACAGGGACTACGAGCAGTACTTC
CSARDHRDYEQYF
>TRBJ2-2|many|NA|TRBV6-2/TRBV6-3
TGTGCCAGCAGACTCGGACGGATGAACACCGGGGAGCTGTTTTTT
CASRLGRMNTGELFF
>TRBJ2-1|NA|TRBD1|TRBV28
TGTGCCAGCAGTTCAATCCGGGACAGGAACTTTGAGCAGTTCTTC
CASSSIRDRNFEQFF
>TRBJ1-1|few|NA|TRBV6-1
TGTGCCAGCACCTACGCCACGGGACTTCTCACTGAAGCTTTCTTT
CASTYATGLLTEAFF
>TRBJ2-4|few|NA|TRBV18
TGTGCCAGCTCGCCACCTCCGGGGCTGTACTTC
CASSPPPGLYF
>TRBJ2-7|NA|TRBD1|TRBV10-1
TGCGCCACGCTCTACAGGACAGGGGACGATCAGGGGAACGAGCAGTACTTC
CATLYRTGDDQGNEQYF
>TRBJ1-1|few|NA|TRBV28
TGTGCCAGCAGTTTTGTGCGGAGGAACACTGAAGCTTTCTTT
CASSFVRRNTEAFF
>TRBJ1-5|many|TRBD1|TRBV28
TGTGCCAGCAGTCTCAGGGGGGACAGTAGCAATCAGCCCCAGCATTTT
CASSLRGDSSNQPQHF
>TRBJ2-1|few|NA|TRBV5-1
TGCGCCAGCAGATTAGGTAGCTACAATGAGCAGTTCTTC
CASRLGSYNEQFF
>TRBJ2-5|many|TRBD2|TRBV7-2
TGTGCCAGCAGCCGTTCCCGGACTAGTATCATTGAGACCCAGTACTTC
CASSRSRTSIIETQYF
>TRBJ2-3|few|TRBD2|TRBV11-1
TGTGCCAGCAGCCCCCGTTTTAGCGGGAGCTTTGGCACAGATACGCAGTATTTT
CASSPRFSGSFGTDTQYF
>TRBJ2-6|few|NA|TRBV5-1
TGCGCCAGCAGCTGGGGACGGCTACTGACCGGGGCCAACGTCCTGACTTTC
CASSWGRLLTGANVLTF
>TRBJ1-1|NA|NA|TRBV5-1
TGCGCCAGCAGCTTGTACCAGGGCACTGAAGCTTTCTTT
CASSLYQGTEAFF
>TRBJ2-7|NA|TRBD1|TRBV20-1
TGCAGTGCTAGCCAGGGGGCAAAGTACGAGCAGTACTTC
CSASQGAKYEQYF
>TRBJ2-3|few|TRBD2|TRBV10-3
TGTGCCATCAGCGGGACTAGCGGGGGAAGCACAGATACGCAGTATTTT
CAISGTSGGSTDTQYF
>TRBJ2-1|few|NA|TRBV28
TGTGCCAGCAGTCGGGGACAAAGTACCGACAATGAGCAGTTCTTC
CASSRGQSTDNEQFF
>TRBJ2-1|few|TRBD2|TRBV7-9
TGTGCCAGCAGCTTGAGGGGACTAGCGGACGGGGGTGAGCAGTTCTTC
CASSLRGLADGGEQFF
>TRBJ1-4|many|NA|TRBV12-3/TRBV12-4
TGTGCCAGCAGTGGGGCCACCAACCAGGGGGAAAAACTGTTTTTT
CASSGATNQGEKLFF
>TRBJ1-5|few|NA|TRBV5-1
TGCGCCAGCAGCTTGACGGGTAGGGGGGTTCAGCCCCAGCATTTT
CASSLTGRGVQPQHF
>TRBJ2-1|NA|NA|TRBV29-1
TGCAGCGGACTGAGCTCCTACAATGAGCAGTTCTTC
CSGLSSYNEQFF
>TRBJ1-5|NA|TRBD1|TRBV7-2
TGTGCCAGCAGCTTAGCGACAACAGGGGTTTCCAATCAGCCCCAGCATTTT
CASSLATTGVSNQPQHF
>TRBJ1-1|NA|NA|TRBV5-1
TGCGCCAGCAGCCTGATTTACTCGAACGCTGAAGCTTTCTTT
CASSLIYSNAEAFF
>TRBJ2-3|NA|NA|TRBV10-1
TGCGCCAGCAGCTCCAGCCCGGGGGCCTTCACAGATACGCAGTATTTT
CASSSSPGAFTDTQYF
>TRBJ2-1|many|NA|TRBV4-2
TGTGCCAGCAGCCAAGGCGAAGCGAGCGGTACCTACAATGAGCAGTTCTTC
CASSQGEASGTYNEQFF
>TRBJ1-4|few|NA|TRBV7-9
TGTGCCAGCAGCTTTAACAGACCTAATGAAAAACTGTTTTTT
CASSFNRPNEKLFF
>TRBJ1-2|few|NA|TRBV7-2
TGTGCCAGCAGCTTAGCGTTACGCCAGGCTAACTATGGCTACACCTTC
CASSLALRQANYGYTF
>TRBJ2-7|few|NA|TRBV9
TGTGCCAGCAGTAGTCCGGCGGGCCACGAGCAGTACTTC
CASSSPAGHEQYF
>TRBJ1-3|NA|NA|TRBV4-2
TGTGCCAGCAGCCAAGGAAGACACTCTGGAAACACCATATATTTT
CASSQGRHSGNTIYF
>TRBJ2-3|few|TRBD1|TRBV5-1
TGCGCCAGCAGCTTGGCTTTGGGACAGAGCACAGATACGCAGTATTTT
CASSLALGQSTDTQYF
>TRBJ2-2|few|NA|TRBV7-2
TGTGCCAGCAGCTTAGTAAGGATTGGCGCCGGGGAGCTGTTTTTT
CASSLVRIGAGELFF
>TRBJ2-1|many|NA|TRBV3-1
TGTGCCAGCAGCCAAGAGGGGAATGAGCAGTTCTTC
CASSQEGNEQFF
>TRBJ1-1|few|NA|TRBV7-2
TGTGCCAGCGGACTATTGGGCGGTTTGAACACTGAAGCTTTCTTT
CASGLLGGLNTEAFF
>TRBJ1-2|many|TRBD1|TRBV5-6
TGTGCCAGCAGCGTATTACAGGGGGACTATGGCTACACCTTC
CASSVLQGDYGYTF
>TRBJ2-2|few|NA|TRBV12-3/TRBV12-4
TGTGCCAGCAGTCCCGACTGGAACACCGGGGAGCTGTTTTTT
CASSPDWNTGELFF